Listed below are T cell receptor beta chains from one sample, sequenced in a study of cytomegalovirus exposure and HLA in healthy donors. Clones were sequenced by immunoSEQ multiplex PCR, and TCRdb holds only the in-frame ones, with some missing. The table lists 150,000 to 200,000 clones, under 85% of them singletons. The sample was PBMCs. Every receptor here comes from a human donor in good health. The CDR3 runs from the conserved cysteine through the conserved F or W.

v_call	j_call	cdr3_aa
TRBV7-9	TRBJ2-2	CASSLGTGGEELFF
TRBV18	TRBJ1-2	CASSLSQGANYGYTF
TRBV4-1	TRBJ2-7	CASSRAVLFYEQYF
TRBV4-3	TRBJ1-4	CASSLGVATNEKLFF
TRBV29-1	TRBJ1-4	CSASRTGSEKLFF
TRBV15	TRBJ1-1	CATSTLRNTEAFF
TRBV19	TRBJ2-5	CASRLAGAQETQYF
TRBV11-3	TRBJ2-2	CASSLRDRVGPNTGELFF
TRBV10-3	TRBJ2-7	CAIKAGEQYF
TRBV30	TRBJ2-2	CAWSVGGGPPGELFF
TRBV5-1	TRBJ1-3	CASSFGGTGRSRNTIYF
TRBV2	TRBJ2-7	CASSDPSRGIRTDEQYF
TRBV7-3	TRBJ2-2	CASSLAGGVNTGELFF
TRBV2	TRBJ2-5	CASKLASGGETQYF
TRBV9	TRBJ2-1	CASSAFNEQFF
TRBV2	TRBJ2-7	CASSEIRDRSYEQYF
TRBV7-9	TRBJ2-3	CASSLEGADTQYF
TRBV4-1	TRBJ2-5	CASRLDCGVGVRGGSQETQYF
TRBV27	TRBJ2-3	CASSLWGDSTDTQYF
TRBV6-5	TRBJ2-1	CASSLDRGREQFF
TRBV6-6	TRBJ2-2	CASSGTGTRGTGELFF
TRBV9	TRBJ2-7	CASSSGLATFYEQYF
TRBV7-8	TRBJ2-7	CASSLEFMAGARCEQYF
TRBV2	TRBJ2-3	CASRMERGVTDTQYF